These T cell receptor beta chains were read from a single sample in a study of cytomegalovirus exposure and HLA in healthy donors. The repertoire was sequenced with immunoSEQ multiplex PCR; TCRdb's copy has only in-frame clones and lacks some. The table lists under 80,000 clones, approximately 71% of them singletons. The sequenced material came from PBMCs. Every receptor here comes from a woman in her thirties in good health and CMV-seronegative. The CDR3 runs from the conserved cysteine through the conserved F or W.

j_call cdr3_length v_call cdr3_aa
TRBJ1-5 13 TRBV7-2 CASSLDPNQPQHF
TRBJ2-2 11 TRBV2 CASGSTGELFF
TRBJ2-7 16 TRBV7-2 CASSLDLGLGSYEQYF
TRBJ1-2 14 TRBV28 CASSLALANYGYTF
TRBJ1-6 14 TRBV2 CASSGQAPESPLHF
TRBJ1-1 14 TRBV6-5 CASSRGQGNTEAFF
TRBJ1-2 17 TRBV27 CASSLSGRGWGNYGYTF
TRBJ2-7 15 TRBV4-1 CASSQYPGGGYEQYF
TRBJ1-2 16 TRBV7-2 CASSWTRRAGNYGYTF
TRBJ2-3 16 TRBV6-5 CASSSLRRGGTDTQYF
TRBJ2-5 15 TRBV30 CAWNSGGLLQETQYF
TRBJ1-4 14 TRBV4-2 CASSLGQGSEKLFF
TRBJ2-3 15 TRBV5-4 CASSPSGAGTDTQYF
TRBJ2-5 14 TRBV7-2 CASSSPDRAETQYF
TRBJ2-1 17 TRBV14 CASSLDFGGARYNEQFF
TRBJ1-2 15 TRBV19 CASSRQQNGPRGYTF
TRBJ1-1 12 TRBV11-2 CASSLGGFEAFF
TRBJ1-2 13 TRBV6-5 CASSYSDRTGYTF
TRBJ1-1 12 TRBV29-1 CSVRTGLTEAFF